Listed here are 28 T cell receptor beta chains from one sample, sequenced in a study of blood T cell repertoires in COVID-19. The repertoire was sequenced with immunoSEQ multiplex PCR; TCRdb's copy has only in-frame clones and lacks some. The sample holds around 330,000 clones, 89% seen once. Sequencing input: PBMCs or T cells enriched from blood (not recorded which). These receptors came from a woman in her thirties or forties who had recovered from COVID-19.

V is TRBV19 and J is TRBJ2-3; 8 nucleotides line up with TRBD2. The CDR3 length is 18 residues. Germline values: CDR1 LNHDA, CDR2 SQIVND (reference sequence). The V and J ends lost 1 base and 10 bases, in that order; junction bases with no gene match: 19. This chain's CDR3 is CASSIGSSGSAGPLAQYF. For the CDR3, the DNA is TGTGCCAGTAGTATAGGATCCAGCGGGAGTGCGGGTCCTTTGGCGCAGTATTTT.

The chain joins TRBV11-2 to TRBJ2-1, with D possibly TRBD1 on 6 matching bases. V was trimmed by 5 bases and J by 7 bases, leaving 15 bases between them. This CDR3 contains 14 residues. Germline V gene sequence: CDR1 SGHAT, CDR2 FQNNGV. For the CDR3, the DNA is TGTGCCAGCAGCAATCCCGGTAGGGGGAATGAGCAGTTCTTC. Its protein is CASSNPGRGNEQFF.

This clone was observed a single time. This chain uses TRBV11-2 with TRBJ2-1; possibly TRBD2 for D (5 bases). This CDR3 comprises 16 residues. From germline, CDR1 is SGHAT and CDR2 FQNNGV. V gave up 5 bases and J gave up 4 bases, with 18 bases separating them. The CDR3 nucleotides are TGTGCCAGCAGCCCCCAGAGGGCCGATCCATACAATGAGCAGTTCTTC. It is translated as CASSPQRADPYNEQFF.

The chain couples TRBV5-1 to TRBJ2-3; a weak D match, TRBD2 (6 bases). Trimming cost V 8 bases and J 1 base, with 17 bases left between them. The CDR3 totals 15 residues. Per germline, CDR1 SGHRS and CDR2 YFSETQ. This CDR3 is CASNRGGGGTDTQYF. The DNA of the CDR3 is TGCGCCAGTAATAGGGGAGGCGGGGGCACAGATACGCAGTATTTT.

The chain combines TRBV7-2 with TRBJ2-1, with 8 nucleotides matching TRBD2. The CDR3 length is 18 residues. Germline lookup yields CDR1 SGHTA and CDR2 FQGNSA. Losses at the gene ends were 5 bases for V and 6 bases for J; bases not matched to a gene: 18. CDR3 protein: CASSLESGSYGRGNEQFF. The CDR3 DNA follows: TGTGCCAGCAGCCTCGAAAGCGGATCGTACGGGAGGGGCAATGAGCAGTTCTTC.

The chain has TRBV6-5 and TRBJ2-7, with TRBD1 matching over 11 bases. The CDR3 length is 14 residues. Losses at the gene ends were 6 bases for V and 2 bases for J; bases not matched to a gene: 3. Germline V gene sequence: CDR1 MNHEY, CDR2 SVGAGI. CDR3 loop: CASREGQGAYEQYF. In nucleotides, the CDR3 is TGTGCCAGCAGGGAGGGACAGGGGGCCTACGAGCAGTACTTC.

The V call is TRBV7-2, the J call TRBJ1-1; a weak D match, TRBD1 (6 bases). The CDR3 spans 14 residues. Per the germline V gene, CDR1 is SGHTA and CDR2 is FQGNSA. V lost 1 base and J lost 4, with 10 bases in between. CDR3 loop: CASSLGQAGTEAFF. CDR3 DNA sequence: TGTGCCAGCAGCTTAGGACAGGCCGGCACTGAAGCTTTCTTT. Full variable domain (remainder filled in from reference TRBV7-2 and TRBJ1-1): GAGVSQSPSNKVTEKGKDVELRCDPISGHTALYWYRQSLGQGLEFLIYFQGNSAPDKSGLPSDRFSAERTGGSVSTLTIQRTQQEDSAVYLCASSLGQAGTEAFFGQGTRLTVV.

A single count supports this clone. J is TRBJ2-1 and V is TRBV4-3, with 7 bases fitting TRBD1. The CDR3 covers 15 residues. V dropped 3 bases and J dropped 6; count of bases not matched to a gene: 8. Germline CDR1 is LGHNA and CDR2 is YSLEER. DNA for the CDR3: TGCGCCAGCAGCCATGCACAGGGGATAGGCAATGAGCAGTTCTTC. The encoded protein is CASSHAQGIGNEQFF.

The DNA of the CDR3 is TGTGCCAGCAGTTACAGCTATGGGGCCCTCGATACGCAGTATTTT. Its translation: CASSYSYGALDTQYF. The V call is TRBV6-5, the J call TRBJ2-3; D might be TRBD1 (5 bases). The V end was cut by 2 bases, the J end by 6 bases, with 15 bases between. This CDR3 spans 15 amino acids. The germline V gene encodes CDR1 MNHEY and CDR2 SVGAGI.

The chain couples TRBV30 to TRBJ1-4, with a possible D match to TRBD1 (6 bases). V lost 2 bases to trimming and J lost 7 bases, with 14 bases between them. The CDR3 is made up of 14 amino acids. CDR1 is GTSNPN and CDR2 is SVGIG in the germline V gene (reference sequence). The CDR3 region is CAWSTLTGVEKLFF. CDR3 nucleotide sequence: TGTGCCTGGAGTACCCTGACAGGAGTTGAAAAACTGTTTTTT.

This chain links TRBV28 with TRBJ1-1; D is undetermined. Germline V lookup: CDR1 MDHEN, CDR2 SYDVKM. Trimming pared 6 bases from V and 5 bases from J, leaving 13 bases between. The CDR3 contains 13 residues. CDR3 sequence: CASSSFEGTEAFF. Written as DNA, the CDR3 is TGTGCCAGCAGCTCTTTCGAGGGAACTGAAGCTTTCTTT. The variable domain in full, with the rest retrieved from reference TRBV28 and TRBJ1-1, is DVKVTQSSRYLVKRTGEKVFLECVQDMDHENMFWYRQDPGLGLRLIYFSYDVKMKEKGDIPEGYSVSREKKERFSLILESASTNQTSMYLCASSSFEGTEAFFGQGTRLTVV.

The chain has TRBV4-3 and TRBJ2-1; 9 bases align to TRBD2. Germline-derived CDR1 and CDR2 are LGHNA and YSLEER. The trim removed 4 bases at V and 5 bases at J, leaving 6 bases unmatched. The CDR3 contains 15 residues. DNA for the CDR3: TGCGCCAGCAGCCCTGATAGCGGGGGACACAATGAGCAGTTCTTC. Its protein is CASSPDSGGHNEQFF.

This clone has more than one count but fewer than ten. V gene TRBV19 combines with J gene TRBJ2-1, with 9 bases that match TRBD2. With V trimmed by 0 bases and J by 9 bases, 9 bases remained unmatched. CDR1 and CDR2 (germline): LNHDA, SQIVND (reference sequence). The CDR3 length is 16 residues. This CDR3 reads CASSIDQAGGPREQFF. The CDR3 region has the DNA TGTGCCAGTAGTATAGATCAGGCGGGAGGGCCTCGTGAGCAGTTCTTC.

This clone was seen a handful of times. The CDR3 DNA is TGTGCCAGCAGTCGGGAGGCTAGCAGACAAGAGACCCAGTACTTC. It specifies CASSREASRQETQYF. The chain links TRBV7-3 to TRBJ2-5; 7 bases align to TRBD2. This CDR3 has 15 amino acids. Germline-derived CDR1 and CDR2 are SGHTA and FQGTGA. The J segment lost 2 bases and the V segment lost 6 bases, leaving 9 bases of the junction unmatched.

The chain links TRBV6-6 to TRBJ1-1, with D possibly matching TRBD1 (6 bases). The V and J ends lost 7 bases and 2 bases respectively, with 11 bases between them. CDR1 MNHNY and CDR2 SVGAGI come from the germline V gene (reference sequence). The CDR3 runs to 13 residues. The CDR3 DNA is TGTGCCAGCATTTTACAGGGTAACACTGAAGCTTTCTTT. Residues: CASILQGNTEAFF.

This clone came up once. The rearrangement joins TRBV7-9 to TRBJ2-4; TRBD1 aligns across 11 bases. V was pared by 5 bases and J by 13 bases, with 13 bases of the junction left unmatched. Per the germline V gene, CDR1 is SEHNR and CDR2 is FQNEAQ (reference sequence). The CDR3 is 15 amino acids. CDR3 region: CASSRPGQGVFLQYF. CDR3 in DNA: TGTGCCAGCAGCCGGCCGGGACAGGGGGTTTTTTTGCAGTACTTC.

The V and J genes are TRBV10-3 and TRBJ2-1; perhaps TRBD2 as D (6 bases). Germline V gene sequence: CDR1 ENHRY, CDR2 SYGVKD. Trimming left V 0 bases short and J 3 bases short, with 6 bases between. The CDR3 is 14 residues long. The CDR3 DNA reads as TGTGCCATCAGTGAGTCGACTAGCTACAATGAGCAGTTCTTC. Translated, it gives CAISESTSYNEQFF.

This rearrangement joins TRBV3-1 (or the pseudogene TRBV3-2) to TRBJ2-1, with 10 bases matching TRBD2. The CDR3 consists of 14 residues. Germline V gene lookup returns CDR1 LGHDT and CDR2 YNNKEL (reference sequence). The trim removed 4 bases at V and 5 bases at J, leaving 2 bases unmatched. CDR3 protein: CASSLAGGNNEQFF. In DNA, the CDR3 is TGTGCCAGCAGCCTAGCGGGGGGAAACAATGAGCAGTTCTTC.

The rearrangement joins TRBV2 to TRBJ1-5; 9 bases fit TRBD1. From germline, CDR1 is SNHLY and CDR2 FYNNEI. There are 14 residues in the CDR3. J gave up 2 bases and V 4 bases, and 0 bases lay outside the gene matches. The CDR3 DNA is TGTGCCAGCAGTGGGGACAGGGGCAATCAGCCCCAGCATTTT. Protein product: CASSGDRGNQPQHF.

The V gene is TRBV28, the J gene TRBJ1-6; D unclear. The CDR3 is 13 residues long. CDR1 and CDR2 from the germline V gene are MDHEN and SYDVKM. The V end was cut by 7 bases, the J end by 9 bases, with 13 bases between. The CDR3 region has the DNA TGTGCCAGCATTGAGGGTCTGAGTTCACCCCTCCACTTT. It is translated as CASIEGLSSPLHF.

The V gene is TRBV7-2, the J gene TRBJ2-3, with a possible D match to TRBD2 (6 bases). V shed 5 bases and J shed 0 bases, with 15 bases lying between them. Germline CDR1 is SGHTA and CDR2 is FQGNSA. The CDR3 is made up of 16 amino acids. CDR3: CASSHGRWTSTDTQYF. CDR3 coding DNA: TGTGCCAGCAGCCATGGGAGGTGGACTAGCACAGATACGCAGTATTTT.

This clone was seen a single time. The rearrangement links TRBV6-5 to TRBJ1-2; D is ambiguous. The germline V gene encodes CDR1 MNHEY and CDR2 SVGAGI. CDR3 length: 14 amino acids. Trimming stripped 2 bases from V and 8 bases from J, with 15 bases between. CDR3 region: CASSYLLLGKGYTF. DNA for the CDR3: TGTGCCAGCAGTTACCTCCTACTAGGAAAAGGCTACACCTTC.

This rearrangement joins TRBV27 to TRBJ2-7; TRBD1 agrees at 9 bases. With 6 bases clipped from V and 3 bases from J, the junction kept 9 bases outside the gene matches. Germline CDR1 and CDR2: MNHEY and SMNVEV (reference sequence). This CDR3 has 15 residues. The CDR3 region has the DNA TGTGCCAGCAGGCTCGGACAGGGGTACTACTACGAGCAGTACTTC. Amino acids: CASRLGQGYYYEQYF.

The chain combines TRBV11-2 with TRBJ1-2; weak D call: TRBD1 (6 bases). The V end was cut by 5 bases, the J end by 5 bases, with 9 bases between. Germline assignment: CDR1 SGHAT and CDR2 FQNNGV. This CDR3 spans 12 amino acids. The CDR3: CASSPGVYGYTF. In DNA, the CDR3 is TGTGCCAGCAGCCCAGGGGTATATGGCTACACCTTC.

Points on this clone: The same CDR3 arises from other DNA sequences in this sample as well. The gene calls are TRBV18 and TRBJ2-7; 13 bases are a match to TRBD2. This CDR3 comprises 15 residues. The germline gives CDR1 KGHSH, CDR2 LQKENI. The J segment lost 2 bases and the V segment lost 2 bases, leaving 0 bases of the junction unmatched. CDR3 sequence: CASSPTSGGAYEQYF. For the CDR3, the DNA is TGTGCCAGCTCACCAACTAGCGGGGGGGCCTACGAGCAGTACTTC.

This clone was observed a single time. V gene TRBV5-6 combines with J gene TRBJ2-1; TRBD2 aligns across 8 bases. Germline CDR1 SGHDT, CDR2 YYEEEE. Trimming removed 2 bases from V and 5 bases from J; junction bases left unmatched: 6. The CDR3 spans 15 residues. In DNA form, the CDR3 reads TGTGCCAGCAGCTTAGGCGGGGGGCCGCACAATGAGCAGTTCTTC. Protein: CASSLGGGPHNEQFF.

The V and J genes are TRBV7-2 and TRBJ1-1; D is ambiguous. This CDR3 is 14 amino acids long. V lost 6 bases and J lost 5, with 16 bases in between. CDR1 SGHTA and CDR2 FQGNSA come from the germline V gene. In nucleotides, the CDR3 is TGTGCCAGCAGACCCTCTTACGGGAGTACTGAAGCTTTCTTT. It is translated as CASRPSYGSTEAFF.

The chain carries TRBV6-5 and TRBJ1-6; TRBD1 matches 8 bases. The V gene end was trimmed by 5 bases and the J gene end by 9 bases; junction bases not matched to a gene: 3. The CDR3 runs 13 residues. Germline CDR1 is MNHEY and CDR2 is SVGAGI. The CDR3 region has the DNA TGTGCCAGCAGTCAGGGGGCGGTTTCACCCCTCCACTTT. Amino acid sequence: CASSQGAVSPLHF.